This T cell receptor beta chain is drawn from a study of T cell repertoires in cytomegalovirus infection. About the study: Signatures in public TCR beta sequences pointed to both CMV infection and matching HLA type.

TCRdb ran MiXCR on the reads and lists one entry per CDR3 protein. Of 450,000 to 650,000 distinct CDR3 sequences in the sample, approximately 26% are singletons; the top ten hold 13%. Study-level points and caveats: HLA-C-restricted CMV clonotypes gave the most frequent clonotype in two of eight donors.

The CDR3 loop spans 16 amino acids. V was clipped by 3 bases and J by 3 bases; unmatched bases: 9. Germline-derived CDR1 and CDR2 are MDHEN and SYDVKM. A few counts support this clonotype. What it binds is unknown. The V gene is TRBV28, the J gene TRBJ2-3; TRBD2 matches at 7 bases. Sequenced material: PBMCs. The TCR was taken from a human donor in good health (CMV status not recorded). Some clones in this sample may be carry-over from other donors' samples. The chain's CDR3 is CASSFFQGGETDTQYF. The DNA of the CDR3 is TGTGCCAGCAGTTTTTTCCAGGGAGGGGAGACAGATACGCAGTATTTT.